This record concerns one TCR beta chain sequence. It lacks a known antigen. One base away there is no much larger clone; base qualities are not given. CD8 naive samples were CD45RO-negative cells positively selected for CCR7, giving a CD45RA+CCR7+ population that excluded TemRA cells. The donors were healthy, HIV-negative adults who had no recently reported acute infections or vaccinations. Only Caucasian adults living in Nashville, Tennessee, USA were represented among the donors. After blood collection by leukapheresis, PBMCs were isolated using Ficoll-Histopaque density gradient centrifugation and then cryopreserved in the vapor phase of liquid nitrogen. Purity and quantity of every magnetically sorted T cell population were checked by analytical flow cytometry. Each sorted fraction had its genomic DNA isolated and then quantified by UV absorbance on a Nanodrop 2000c. TCR CDR3 regions were amplified from genomic DNA by multiplex PCR using the deep immunoSEQ assay. For each cell subset, the extracted genomic DNA was distributed evenly across all wells of several immunoSEQ 96-well plates, and each plate served as one replicate. For sorted subsets, 150 to 250 ng genomic DNA, equal to about 30,000 T cell genomes, was loaded into each replicate PCR. Purified libraries were measured with a Qubit 3.0 fluorometer, size-checked on a Bioanalyzer 2100, and measured again with the KAPA Library Quantification kit. Every immunoSEQ 96-well plate was sequenced on a separate single-read 150-cycle Illumina NextSeq 550 flow cell. In the original analysis: Because the immunoSEQ output included only junctional sequences and no quality scores, the filtering could not be the same as the filtering used for full-length reads. Sequences were annotated with PyIR, a Python wrapper for IgBLAST v1.9, and V/J genes and CDR3 were assigned using IMGT germline references. Any read was removed if the V/J assignment was weak (E-value above 1e-6), the CDR3 was missing, or the read contained stop codons, out-of-frame junctions, or ambiguous translated residues. V3J clonotypes were defined as sequences sharing the same inferred V gene, J gene, and CDR3 amino acid sequence. To compute the percentage overlap between repertoires, the number of shared unique clonotypes was divided by the size of the smaller repertoire. Richness of each repertoire was evaluated using RTK rarefaction, the Chao1 estimator, and Recon v2.1 estimates of unobserved clonotypes. Generation probabilities for all TCRbeta clonotypes obtained by the gDNA method from four donors were computed using OLGA. TCRdb took over this immuneACCESS table, retaining in-frame rearrangements with V and J assigned. Such tables are incomplete; in checked studies, under half of the missing clones stem from an unresolved V gene, and the remainder is unexplained. Clonal size and the V and J genes are those of that table, whereas D and trimming came from the DNA. A total of about 1.9 million clones appear in this sample, roughly 95% of them only once. The ten largest clonotypes hold under 2% of the sample.

This sample is part of a study of shared clonotypes between healthy human individuals (TCRdb year 2020). General notes on the study: The cohort comprised two women and three men aged 18 to 49 years. Per donor, three plates each were used for CD4 naive and CD4 memory, two for CD8 naive, and one for CD8 memory. To estimate repertoire size and how much clonotype sharing occurs between individuals, the study deeply sequenced the blood TCR repertoires of roughly 5 healthy adults. To increase sequencing depth and limit assay-specific biases, TCR repertoire library preparation and sequencing were carried out by different laboratories using diverse techniques. Per donor, leukapheresis produced somewhere between about 0.94 and 9 billion PBMCs. What the study reported, not specific to this receptor: Compared with non-shared clonotypes, the clonotypes found in all four sorted-subset donors had higher generation probabilities. Even with the large sequencing depth, rarefaction of the sorted-subset datasets indicated that sequencing was incomplete. Sampling was restricted to blood, and TCR repertoires in tissue are likely to differ from TCR repertoires in blood. The small number of donors limited the genetic and exposure-history diversity represented. Naive subsets generally had larger estimated clonotype richness than memory subsets did. Across four donors, around 5% of naive CD4, roughly 3.5% of naive CD8, roughly 2.3% of memory CD4, and approximately 0.4% of memory CD8 clonotypes were shared. Based on pairwise subsampling, the degree of clonotype sharing among donors was expected to be affected by sequencing depth.

CDR1 and CDR2 (SNHLY, FYNNEI) derive from the germline V gene. The CDR3 contains 15 residues, cysteine and phenylalanine counted. The read is trimmed to its CDR3 DNA, 45 bases read in frame from base 1. The V end loses 8 bases and the J end loses 0 bases, and a stretch of 14 bases separates them. The specimen was naive CD8+ T cells from PBMCs. This sample's cell subset or site label indicates: CD45RA+CCR7+. The clonotype was recovered from a man between 18 and 29 years old in good health. Some clones in this sample may be carry-over from other donors' samples. The chain joins TRBV2 to TRBJ1-3; possibly the D gene is TRBD1, per 6 matching bases. The CDR3 here reads CASGPDRNSGNTIYF. The nucleotide sequence reads TGTGCCAGCGGCCCTGACAGGAACTCTGGAAACACCATATATTTT.